This T cell receptor beta chain was sequenced in a study of long-term antiretroviral therapy in people with HIV. Findings and caveats of the study: Data on ART adherence, viral resistance or therapy changes were unavailable. Whereas controls had wider CDR3 length ranges, HIV repertoires had narrower ones. Diversity rose after ART but stayed below transplant donor controls.

Survey-level resolution applied to immunoSEQ assay v3.0. Profiling relied on immunoSEQ multiplex PCR, and the TCRdb table lists in-frame clones only, not all of them. The table records roughly 9,100 clones, roughly four fifths of them present only once. Each specimen consisted of about 0.9-10 million cryopreserved PBMC prior to extraction of DNA. For this clone: Its antigen is as yet unknown.

Germline CDR1 LNHDA, CDR2 SQIVND (reference sequence). The V gene end was trimmed by 3 bases and the J gene end by 0 bases; junction bases not matched to a gene: 0. The CDR3 extends over 15 amino acids. The receptor comes from a man in his forties with HIV. The specimen was unsorted PBMCs, collected 1.8 years before starting antiretroviral therapy. This chain uses TRBV19 with TRBJ2-5; 11 bases fit TRBD2. The CDR3 protein is CASSMTSGDQETQYF. The CDR3 bases are TGTGCCAGTAGTATGACTAGCGGGGACCAAGAGACCCAGTACTTC. Looking up the rest from reference TRBV19 and TRBJ2-5 gives the full variable domain: DGGITQSPKYLFRKEGQNVTLSCEQNLNHDAMYWYRQDPGQGLRLIYYSQIVNDFQKGDIAEGYSVSREKKESFPLTVTSAQKNPTAFYLCASSMTSGDQETQYFGPGTRLLVL.